A selection of T cell receptor beta chains follows, all from one sample in a study of T cells after yellow fever vaccination. Each CDR3 protein is one row after TCRdb ran MiXCR on the 5' RACE reads. Counted here are hundreds of thousands of distinct CDR3 sequences, 3.6% occurring once; the ten biggest clones make up less than 25%. This sample comprised PBMCs, obtained on the day of the yellow fever booster vaccination. These receptors originate from a man aged 18 to 29 who received the YFV17D yellow fever vaccine. Each CDR3 is given with its conserved first and last residue. A D gene is named only where the DNA matches it firmly. Clone size, where shown, is once, few, many, or a class for clones that have expanded.

.	TRBJ2-3	.	TRBV2	CASSEIFADTQYF	TGTGCCAGCAGTGAAATTTTTGCAGATACGCAGTATTTT
.	TRBJ1-1	.	TRBV6-5	CASSTEALTEAFF	TGTGCCAGCAGTACGGAGGCCCTAACTGAAGCTTTCTTT
many	TRBJ1-3	.	TRBV7-2	CASSLTGSSGNTIYF	TGTGCCAGCAGCCTTACAGGGAGCTCTGGAAACACCATATATTTT
many	TRBJ2-7	TRBD1	TRBV9	CASSVDPRGPSLEQYF	TGTGCCAGCAGCGTAGACCCCAGGGGGCCTTCCCTCGAGCAGTACTTC
few	TRBJ2-5	TRBD2	TRBV6-5	CASSALAGGQETQYF	TGTGCCAGCAGTGCACTAGCGGGGGGTCAAGAGACCCAGTACTTC
few	TRBJ2-3	.	TRBV5-1	CASSLGAGPPTQYF	TGCGCCAGCAGCTTGGGTGCGGGCCCACCTACGCAGTATTTT
.	TRBJ1-2	TRBD1	TRBV18	CASSPFPPTGIDGYTF	TGTGCCAGCTCACCATTCCCCCCGACAGGGATCGATGGCTACACCTTC
many	TRBJ1-1	.	TRBV2	CASSEDSTEAFF	TGTGCCAGCAGTGAAGACAGCACTGAAGCTTTCTTT
.	TRBJ2-7	TRBD1	TRBV5-1	CASSLTGGNYEQYF	TGCGCCAGCAGTCTGACAGGGGGAAATTACGAGCAGTACTTC
.	TRBJ1-1	TRBD1	TRBV6-5	CASSYSTGAEAFF	TGTGCCAGCAGTTACTCGACAGGGGCTGAAGCTTTCTTT
.	TRBJ1-2	.	TRBV6-5	CASSYLGMDGYTF	TGTGCCAGCAGTTACCTGGGGATGGATGGCTACACCTTC
many	TRBJ2-3	TRBD2	TRBV10-3	CAISGPRGVGDTQYF	TGTGCCATCAGTGGTCCGCGGGGGGTCGGGGATACGCAGTATTTT
.	TRBJ2-5	TRBD1	TRBV7-2	CASSRNQGAGETQYF	TGTGCCAGCAGCCGGAATCAGGGGGCTGGGGAGACCCAGTACTTC
.	TRBJ1-5	.	TRBV7-9	CASTSVDGNQPQHF	TGTGCCAGCACTTCCGTTGATGGCAATCAGCCCCAGCATTTT
few	TRBJ1-1	.	TRBV3-1	CASSQSGFTEAFF	TGTGCCAGCAGTCAATCGGGGTTCACTGAAGCTTTCTTT
many	TRBJ2-2	TRBD1	TRBV5-1	CATRPGQDAGELFF	TGCGCCACCAGGCCGGGACAGGATGCCGGGGAGCTGTTTTTT
many	TRBJ2-5	TRBD1	TRBV7-2	CASSQQGTAQTQYF	TGTGCCAGCAGCCAACAAGGGACAGCCCAGACCCAGTACTTC
few	TRBJ1-1	.	TRBV18	CASSQGTSNTEAFF	TGTGCCAGCTCACAGGGGACATCGAACACTGAAGCTTTCTTT
many	TRBJ2-2	TRBD2	TRBV7-9	CASRRVRGDTGELFF	TGTGCCAGCAGAAGAGTTCGGGGGGATACCGGGGAGCTGTTTTTT
many	TRBJ2-5	.	TRBV7-2	CASSLAGTYQETQYF	TGTGCCAGCAGCTTAGCTGGAACCTACCAAGAGACCCAGTACTTC
.	TRBJ2-2	.	TRBV19	CASSTAGELFF	TGTGCCAGTAGTACGGCCGGGGAGCTGTTTTTT
many	TRBJ2-7	.	TRBV5-4	CASSHGWGYEQYF	TGTGCCAGCAGCCATGGATGGGGCTACGAGCAGTACTTC
few	TRBJ1-2	.	TRBV18	CASSPYHRDGYTF	TGTGCCAGCTCACCTTATCATAGGGATGGCTACACCTTC
many	TRBJ2-1	.	TRBV29-1	CSVEQSYNEQFF	TGCAGCGTTGAACAGTCCTACAATGAGCAGTTCTTC
.	TRBJ2-6	.	TRBV6-1	CASSEWGTTGANVLTF	TGTGCCAGCAGTGAATGGGGGACAACTGGGGCCAACGTCCTGACTTTC
many	TRBJ2-7	TRBD1	TRBV27	CASSLAAGTDYEQYF	TGTGCCAGCAGTTTAGCGGCCGGGACAGACTACGAGCAGTACTTC
many	TRBJ2-4	.	TRBV4-1	CASSLDDQNIQYF	TGCGCCAGCAGCCTCGACGACCAAAACATTCAGTACTTC
many	TRBJ1-2	.	TRBV5-1	CASRQEARPDYGYTF	TGCGCCAGCCGACAGGAGGCTCGGCCAGACTATGGCTACACCTTC